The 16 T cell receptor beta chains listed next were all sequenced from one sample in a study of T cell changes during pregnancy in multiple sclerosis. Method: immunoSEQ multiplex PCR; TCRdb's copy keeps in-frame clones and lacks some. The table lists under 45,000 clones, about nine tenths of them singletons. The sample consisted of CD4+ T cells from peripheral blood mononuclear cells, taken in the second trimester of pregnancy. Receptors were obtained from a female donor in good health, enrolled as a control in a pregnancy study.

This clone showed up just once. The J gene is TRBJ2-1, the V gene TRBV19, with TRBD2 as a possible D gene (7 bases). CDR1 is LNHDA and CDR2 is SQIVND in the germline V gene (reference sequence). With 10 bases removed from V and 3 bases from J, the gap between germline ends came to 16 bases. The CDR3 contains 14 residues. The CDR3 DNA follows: TGTGCCACAAGGAGGGGGGGCGGCTACAATGAGCAGTTCTTC. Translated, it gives CATRRGGGYNEQFF.

In nucleotides, the CDR3 is TGTGCCAGCAGTTTGGGACAGGGCACCTATGGCTACACCTTC. It translates to CASSLGQGTYGYTF. The chain employs TRBV6-5 and TRBJ1-2; 9 nucleotides line up with TRBD1. Unmatched junction bases numbered 4, after V lost 4 bases and J lost 4 bases. Germline CDR1 is MNHEY and CDR2 is SVGAGI. This CDR3 contains 14 residues.

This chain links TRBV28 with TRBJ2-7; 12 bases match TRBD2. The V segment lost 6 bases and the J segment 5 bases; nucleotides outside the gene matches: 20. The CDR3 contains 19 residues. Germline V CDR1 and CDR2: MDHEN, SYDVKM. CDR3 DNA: TGTGCCAGCAGCCCTAACAGGGCCCTACTAGCGGGAGGTGGCAACGAGCAGTACTTC. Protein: CASSPNRALLAGGGNEQYF.

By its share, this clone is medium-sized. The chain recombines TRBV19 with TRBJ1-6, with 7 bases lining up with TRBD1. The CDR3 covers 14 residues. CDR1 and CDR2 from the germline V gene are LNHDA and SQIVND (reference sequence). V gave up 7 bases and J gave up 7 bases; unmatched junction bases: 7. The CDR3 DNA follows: TGTGCCAGTACCAATGACAGGGACAATTCACCCCTCCACTTT. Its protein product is CASTNDRDNSPLHF.

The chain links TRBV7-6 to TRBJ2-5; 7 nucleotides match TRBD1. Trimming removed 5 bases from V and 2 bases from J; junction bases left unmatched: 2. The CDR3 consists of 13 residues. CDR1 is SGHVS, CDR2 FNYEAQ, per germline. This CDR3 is CASSLGQQETQYF. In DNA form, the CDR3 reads TGTGCCAGCAGCCTGGGACAGCAAGAGACCCAGTACTTC.

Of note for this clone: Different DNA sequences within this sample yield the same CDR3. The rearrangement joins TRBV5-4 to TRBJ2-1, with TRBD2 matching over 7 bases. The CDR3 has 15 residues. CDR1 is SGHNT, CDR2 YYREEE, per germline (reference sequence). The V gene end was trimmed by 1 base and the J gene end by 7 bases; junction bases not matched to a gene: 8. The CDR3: CASSLTGTKDNEQFF. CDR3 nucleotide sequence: TGTGCCAGCAGCTTGACCGGGACTAAAGATAATGAGCAGTTCTTC.

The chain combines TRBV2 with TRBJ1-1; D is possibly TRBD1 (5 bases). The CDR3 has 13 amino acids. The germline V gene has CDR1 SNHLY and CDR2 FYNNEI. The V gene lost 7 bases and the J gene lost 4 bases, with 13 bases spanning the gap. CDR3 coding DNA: TGTGCCAGCACCCGGCAGGGTGGCACTGAAGCTTTCTTT. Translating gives CASTRQGGTEAFF.

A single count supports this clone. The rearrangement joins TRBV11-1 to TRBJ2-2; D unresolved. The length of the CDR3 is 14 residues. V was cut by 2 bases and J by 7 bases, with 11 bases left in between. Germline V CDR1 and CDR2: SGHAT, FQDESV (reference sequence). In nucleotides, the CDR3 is TGTGCCAGCAGCTTACTTTTTGGCAGCGGGGAGCTGTTTTTT. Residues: CASSLLFGSGELFF.

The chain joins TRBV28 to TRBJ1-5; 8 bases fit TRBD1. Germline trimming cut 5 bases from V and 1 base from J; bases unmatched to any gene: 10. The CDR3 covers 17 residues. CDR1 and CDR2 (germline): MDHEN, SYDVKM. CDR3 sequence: CASSAIGQGPSNQPQHF. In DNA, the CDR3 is TGTGCCAGCAGTGCTATCGGACAGGGACCAAGCAATCAGCCCCAGCATTTT.

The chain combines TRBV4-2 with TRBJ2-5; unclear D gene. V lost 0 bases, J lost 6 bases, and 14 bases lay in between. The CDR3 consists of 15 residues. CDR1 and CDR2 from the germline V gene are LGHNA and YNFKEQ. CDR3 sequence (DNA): TGTGCCAGCAGCCAAGAGAGGTTTGAGCTTCAGACCCAGTACTTC. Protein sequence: CASSQERFELQTQYF.

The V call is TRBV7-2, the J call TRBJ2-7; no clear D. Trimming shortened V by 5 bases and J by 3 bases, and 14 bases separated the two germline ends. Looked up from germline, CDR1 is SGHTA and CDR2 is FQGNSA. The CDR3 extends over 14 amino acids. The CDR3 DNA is TGTGCCAGCAGCCCGAGCCGGGTTAGCTACGAGCAGTACTTC. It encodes CASSPSRVSYEQYF.

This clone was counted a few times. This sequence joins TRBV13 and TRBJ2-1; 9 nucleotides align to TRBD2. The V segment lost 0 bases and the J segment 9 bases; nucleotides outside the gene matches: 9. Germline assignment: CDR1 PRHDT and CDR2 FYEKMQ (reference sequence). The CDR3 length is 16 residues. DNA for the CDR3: TGTGCCAGCAGCTTAGGTGCGGGAGGGGCGGTCAGTGAGCAGTTCTTC. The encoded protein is CASSLGAGGAVSEQFF.

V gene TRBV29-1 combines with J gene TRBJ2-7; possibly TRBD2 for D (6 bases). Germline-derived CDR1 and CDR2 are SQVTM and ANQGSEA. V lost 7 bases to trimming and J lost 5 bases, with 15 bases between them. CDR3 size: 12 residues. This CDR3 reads CSGLAGSNEQYF. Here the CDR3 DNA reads TGCAGCGGCCTCGCGGGGTCTAACGAGCAGTACTTC.

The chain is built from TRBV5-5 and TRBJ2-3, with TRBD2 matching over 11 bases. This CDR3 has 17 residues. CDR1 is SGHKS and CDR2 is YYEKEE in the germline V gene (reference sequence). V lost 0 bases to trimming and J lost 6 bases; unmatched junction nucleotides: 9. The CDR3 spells CASSLGGTSGFMDTQYF. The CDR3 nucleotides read TGTGCCAGCAGCTTGGGGGGGACTAGCGGATTCATGGATACGCAGTATTTT.

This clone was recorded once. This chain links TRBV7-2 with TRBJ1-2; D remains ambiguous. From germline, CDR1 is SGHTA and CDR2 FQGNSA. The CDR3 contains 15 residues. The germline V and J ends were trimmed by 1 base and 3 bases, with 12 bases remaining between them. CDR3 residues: CASSLGWGGDYGYTF. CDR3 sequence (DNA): TGTGCCAGCAGCTTAGGGTGGGGAGGCGACTATGGCTACACCTTC. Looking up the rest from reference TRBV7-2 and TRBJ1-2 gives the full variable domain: GAGVSQSPSNKVTEKGKDVELRCDPISGHTALYWYRQSLGQGLEFLIYFQGNSAPDKSGLPSDRFSAERTGGSVSTLTIQRTQQEDSAVYLCASSLGWGGDYGYTFGSGTRLTVV.

The CDR3 nucleotides are TGTGCCACCAACACGTATATTCAATATGGCTACACCTTC. Protein product: CATNTYIQYGYTF. The chain carries TRBV28 and TRBJ1-2; D gene ambiguous. The CDR3 length is 13 residues. V dropped 10 bases and J dropped 5 bases, with 17 bases sitting between them. CDR1 and CDR2 from the germline V gene are MDHEN and SYDVKM.